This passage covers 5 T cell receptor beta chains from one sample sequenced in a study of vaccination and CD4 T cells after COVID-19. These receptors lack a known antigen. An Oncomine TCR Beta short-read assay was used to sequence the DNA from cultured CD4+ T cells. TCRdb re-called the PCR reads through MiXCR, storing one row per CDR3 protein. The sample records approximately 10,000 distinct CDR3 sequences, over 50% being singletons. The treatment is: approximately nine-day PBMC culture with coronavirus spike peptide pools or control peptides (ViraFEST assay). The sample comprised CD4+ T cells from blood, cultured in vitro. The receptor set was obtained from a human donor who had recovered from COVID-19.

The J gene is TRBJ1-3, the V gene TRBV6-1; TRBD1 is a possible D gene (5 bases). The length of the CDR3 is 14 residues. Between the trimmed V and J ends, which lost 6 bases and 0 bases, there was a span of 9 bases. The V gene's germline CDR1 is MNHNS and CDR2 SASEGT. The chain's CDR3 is CASRSRGSGNTIYF. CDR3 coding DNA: TGTGCCAGCAGATCTAGGGGCTCTGGAAACACCATATATTTT.

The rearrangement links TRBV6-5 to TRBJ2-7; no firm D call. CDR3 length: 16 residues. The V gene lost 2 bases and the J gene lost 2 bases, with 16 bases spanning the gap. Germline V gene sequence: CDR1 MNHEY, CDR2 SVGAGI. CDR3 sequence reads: CASSYRSGAVTYEQYF. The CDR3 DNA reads TGTGCCAGCAGTTACAGGTCAGGAGCCGTTACCTACGAGCAGTACTTC.

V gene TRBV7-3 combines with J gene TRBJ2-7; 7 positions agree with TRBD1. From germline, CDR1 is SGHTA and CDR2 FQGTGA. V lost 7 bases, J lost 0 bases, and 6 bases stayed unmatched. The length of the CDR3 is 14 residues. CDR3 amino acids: CASTPGQPSYEQYF. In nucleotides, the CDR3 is TGTGCCAGCACCCCGGGACAGCCCTCCTACGAGCAGTACTTC.

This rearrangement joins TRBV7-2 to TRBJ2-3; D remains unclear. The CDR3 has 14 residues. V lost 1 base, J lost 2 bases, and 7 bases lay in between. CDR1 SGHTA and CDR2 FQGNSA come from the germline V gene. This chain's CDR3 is CASSLVGNTDTQYF. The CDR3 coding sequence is TGTGCCAGCAGCTTAGTTGGGAACACAGATACGCAGTATTTT.

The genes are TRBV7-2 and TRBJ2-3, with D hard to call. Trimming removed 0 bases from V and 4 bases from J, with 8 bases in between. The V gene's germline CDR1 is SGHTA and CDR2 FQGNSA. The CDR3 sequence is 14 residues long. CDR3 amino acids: CASSLAGIADTQYF. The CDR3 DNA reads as TGTGCCAGCAGCTTAGCGGGCATAGCAGATACGCAGTATTTT.